These 11 T cell receptor beta chains were sequenced from one sample in a study of cytomegalovirus exposure and HLA in healthy donors. The PCR made use of 60 Vbeta and 13 Jbeta primers. Assay used: immunoSEQ multiplex PCR; TCRdb lists only in-frame clones, some missing. This table holds some 90,000 clones, under 90% found once. Sequencing input: PBMCs. All receptors derive from a man in his fifties or sixties in good health and CMV-seronegative.

This sequence joins TRBV27 and TRBJ2-5; TRBD1 agrees at 7 bases. With 0 bases clipped from V and 3 bases from J, the junction kept 10 bases outside the gene matches. The CDR3 runs to 17 residues. Germline assignment: CDR1 MNHEY and CDR2 SMNVEV (reference sequence). The CDR3 here is CASSLSRQGGPKETQYF. In nucleotides, the CDR3 is TGTGCCAGCAGTTTATCCCGACAGGGTGGTCCCAAAGAGACCCAGTACTTC.

V and J are TRBV19 and TRBJ2-3; 7 bases are shared with TRBD1. CDR1 LNHDA and CDR2 SQIVND come from the germline V gene (reference sequence). The J segment lost 4 bases and the V segment lost 9 bases, leaving 10 bases of the junction unmatched. This CDR3 contains 14 residues. CDR3 region: CASSRQGRADTQYF. The CDR3 DNA is TGTGCCAGCTCCCGACAGGGACGAGCAGATACGCAGTATTTT. Variable domain in full (rest from reference TRBV19 and TRBJ2-3): DGGITQSPKYLFRKEGQNVTLSCEQNLNHDAMYWYRQDPGQGLRLIYYSQIVNDFQKGDIAEGYSVSREKKESFPLTVTSAQKNPTAFYLCASSRQGRADTQYFGPGTRLTVL.

This clone turned up a few times. The CDR3 loop reads CASSLRDRGHGYTF. In DNA, the CDR3 is TGTGCCAGCAGTTTAAGGGACAGGGGGCATGGCTACACCTTC. The chain carries TRBV28 and TRBJ1-2; 12 bases match TRBD1. This CDR3 is 14 amino acids long. Germline values: CDR1 MDHEN, CDR2 SYDVKM. The trim removed 2 bases at V and 6 bases at J, leaving 1 base unmatched.

This clone was observed once. The chain links TRBV2 to TRBJ1-2; 8 bases are shared with TRBD1. CDR3 length equals 14 residues. From germline, CDR1 is SNHLY and CDR2 FYNNEI. V dropped 6 bases and J dropped 4; count of bases not matched to a gene: 7. The CDR3 DNA reads as TGTGCCAGCAGACACGACAGGGGTGGCTATGGCTACACCTTC. Residues: CASRHDRGGYGYTF. The full variable domain, rest sourced from reference TRBV2 and TRBJ1-2, is EPEVTQTPSHQVTQMGQEVILRCVPISNHLYFYWYRQILGQKVEFLVSFYNNEISEKSEIFDDQFSVERPDGSNFTLKIRSTKLEDSAMYFCASRHDRGGYGYTFGSGTRLTVV.

The genes are TRBV14 and TRBJ2-5, with TRBD1 identical over 9 bases. The DNA end is more similar to TRBJ2-7, so the J call may be wrong. This CDR3 region has 14 residues. Germline lookup yields CDR1 SGHDN and CDR2 FVKESK. As DNA, the CDR3 is TGTGCCAGCAGCCTGGGACAGGGTTTCAACGAGCAGTACTTC. Protein: CASSLGQGFNEQYF.

This clone is termed medium-sized. The chain has TRBV15 and TRBJ2-1; 10 positions match TRBD2. V shed 3 bases, J shed 10 bases, and the junction held 9 bases outside the gene matches. Germline V gene lookup returns CDR1 LNHNV and CDR2 YYDKDF (reference sequence). CDR3 size: 15 residues. The CDR3: CATSRASGSPEEQFF. The DNA for the CDR3 is TGTGCCACCAGCAGGGCTAGCGGGAGTCCTGAGGAGCAGTTCTTC.

The gene calls are TRBV5-1 and TRBJ2-7; 10 bases match TRBD1. V dropped 0 bases and J dropped 3; count of bases not matched to a gene: 0. There are 14 residues in the CDR3. Looked up from germline, CDR1 is SGHRS and CDR2 is YFSETQ. CDR3 sequence (DNA): TGCGCCAGCAGCTTGGGGACAGGGGGCTACGAGCAGTACTTC. Its protein is CASSLGTGGYEQYF.

This chain uses TRBV6-6 with TRBJ2-1, with 9 nucleotides matching TRBD2. Trimming cost V 7 bases and J 7 bases; bases outside gene matches: 5. Germline lookup yields CDR1 MNHNY and CDR2 SVGAGI (reference sequence). The CDR3 runs 13 residues. The CDR3 DNA is TGTGCCAGCACTGGACTAGCGAGAAATGAGCAGTTCTTC. As protein: CASTGLARNEQFF.

V is TRBV7-2 and J is TRBJ2-2, with D possibly TRBD2 on 6 matching bases. Germline CDR1 is SGHTA and CDR2 is FQGNSA. The CDR3 is 14 residues long. Trimming took off 2 bases at V and 7 bases at J, with 11 bases between the two ends. The CDR3 nucleotides read TGTGCCAGCAGCTTAAGCGGGTTAGACGGGGAGCTGTTTTTT. It is translated as CASSLSGLDGELFF.

The chain recombines TRBV28 with TRBJ1-2; D perhaps matches TRBD1 (5 bases). CDR1 is MDHEN, CDR2 SYDVKM, per germline. This CDR3 comprises 12 residues. V was shortened by 5 bases and J by 4 bases, with 8 bases between the two germline ends. The CDR3 loop is CASSPTVYGYTF. The CDR3 bases are TGTGCCAGCAGTCCGACAGTCTATGGCTACACCTTC.

The chain links TRBV9 to TRBJ2-1; TRBD2 aligns across 8 bases. The CDR3 is 15 amino acids. Germline assignment: CDR1 SGDLS and CDR2 YYNGEE. Germline trimming cut 4 bases from V and 5 bases from J; bases unmatched to any gene: 8. CDR3 sequence: CASSPPGLVDNEQFF. The CDR3 DNA follows: TGTGCCAGCAGCCCGCCGGGACTAGTGGACAATGAGCAGTTCTTC.